The 7 T cell receptor beta chains below all came from one sample that was sequenced in a study of CD8+CD57+ T cells in acquired aplastic anemia. TCR beta VDJ and CDR3 profiling used genomic DNA as template. TCRdb re-analysed the reads in MiXCR, keeping a single row per CDR3 protein. The profile shows a few hundred thousand distinct CDR3 sequences, under 40% of them singletons. Patients who underwent sequencing had shown CD8+CD57+ cell expansion by flow cytometry. The specimen was sorted CD4+, CD8+, or CD8+CD57+ T cells (not recorded which) from PBMCs. All receptors come from a human donor with aplastic anemia.

This clonotype was recorded many times. The chain couples TRBV6-4 to TRBJ2-5, with TRBD2 as a possible D gene (6 bases). Trimming took 0 bases from V and 3 from J, leaving 11 bases between them. There are 15 residues in the CDR3. Germline V lookup: CDR1 MRHNA, CDR2 SNTAGT. The CDR3 nucleotides are TGTGCCAGCAGTGACTCGACTAGTTGGGAAGAGACCCAGTACTTC. It yields the protein CASSDSTSWEETQYF.

The table lists this clonotype with many counts. The rearrangement links TRBV7-9 to TRBJ1-2; D not resolved. This CDR3 is 11 amino acids long. V was clipped by 5 bases and J by 6 bases, with 7 bases between them. The germline gives CDR1 SEHNR, CDR2 FQNEAQ (reference sequence). CDR3 DNA sequence: TGTGCCAGCAGCAATGGAGATGGCTACACCTTC. Translating it yields CASSNGDGYTF.

The chain employs TRBV5-1 and TRBJ1-1, with 7 bases that match TRBD1. CDR3 length: 14 amino acids. The V gene end was trimmed by 1 base and the J gene end by 5 bases; junction bases not matched to a gene: 5. Per germline, CDR1 SGHRS and CDR2 YFSETQ. As DNA, the CDR3 is TGCGCCAGCAGCTTGCAGGGGGAGGTTACTGAAGCTTTCTTT. Encoded protein: CASSLQGEVTEAFF.

This clonotype occurred a few times. This chain connects TRBV6-1 to TRBJ1-1, with TRBD1 matching 9 bases. The CDR3 length is 15 residues. Germline CDR1 MNHNS, CDR2 SASEGT. Trimming at V came to 6 bases and at J to 4 bases, leaving 9 bases not matched to a gene. The CDR3: CASSRGQGSSTEAFF. DNA for the CDR3: TGTGCCAGCAGCCGCGGACAGGGGTCGAGCACTGAAGCTTTCTTT.

Concerning this clonotype itself: This sequence may be a read error, since a much larger clone differs from it by one base. V and J are TRBV10-1 and TRBJ1-2, with D maybe TRBD1 (6 bases). CDR1 WNHNN and CDR2 SYGVQD come from the germline V gene (reference sequence). The CDR3 consists of 13 residues. V was shortened by 5 bases and J by 7 bases, with 14 bases between the two germline ends. This CDR3 is CASSSGALGGYTF. The CDR3 DNA follows: TGCGCCAGCAGTTCAGGGGCCCTAGGTGGCTACACCTTC.

This chain links TRBV20-1 with TRBJ2-7, with 10 bases identical to TRBD2. J was trimmed by 5 bases and V by 3 bases; bases with no gene match: 19. Per the germline V gene, CDR1 is DFQATT and CDR2 is SNEGSKA (reference sequence). CDR3 length: 18 amino acids. CDR3 amino acids: CSARDRVKGTSGVNEQYF. The CDR3 DNA reads as TGCAGTGCTAGGGACAGGGTGAAGGGAACTAGCGGGGTAAACGAGCAGTACTTC.

The chain has TRBV25-1 and TRBJ1-2; D perhaps matches TRBD1 (6 bases). Germline values: CDR1 MGHDK, CDR2 SYGVNS. CDR3 length equals 13 residues. Trimming removed 8 bases from V and 4 bases from J, with 14 bases in between. CDR3 amino acids: CASLVDSPYGYTF. The DNA for the CDR3 is TGTGCCAGCTTGGTGGACAGTCCCTATGGCTACACCTTC.